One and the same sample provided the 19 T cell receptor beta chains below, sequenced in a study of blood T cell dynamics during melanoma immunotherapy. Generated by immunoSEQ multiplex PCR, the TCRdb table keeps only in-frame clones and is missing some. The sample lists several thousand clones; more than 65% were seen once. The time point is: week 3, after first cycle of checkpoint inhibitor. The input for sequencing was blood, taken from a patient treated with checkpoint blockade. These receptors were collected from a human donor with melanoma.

CDR3 coding DNA: TGTGCCAGTAGTAACCACCGGGACACCATCTCCTACGAGCAGTACTTC. This sequence encodes CASSNHRDTISYEQYF. This rearrangement joins TRBV19 to TRBJ2-7; perhaps TRBD1 as D (6 bases). V gave up 4 bases and J gave up 0 bases, with 16 bases separating them. Germline V gene lookup returns CDR1 LNHDA and CDR2 SQIVND (reference sequence). CDR3 length equals 16 residues.

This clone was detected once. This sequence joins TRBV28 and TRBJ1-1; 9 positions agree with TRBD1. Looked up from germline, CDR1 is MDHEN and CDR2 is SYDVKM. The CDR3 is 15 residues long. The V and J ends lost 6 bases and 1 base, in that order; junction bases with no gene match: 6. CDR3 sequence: CASSLTDRGNTEAFF. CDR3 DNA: TGTGCCAGCAGCTTAACGGACAGGGGGAACACTGAAGCTTTCTTT.

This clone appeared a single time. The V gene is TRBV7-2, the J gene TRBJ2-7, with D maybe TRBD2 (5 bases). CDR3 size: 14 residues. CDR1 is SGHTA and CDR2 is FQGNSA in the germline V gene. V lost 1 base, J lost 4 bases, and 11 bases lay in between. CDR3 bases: TGTGCCAGCAGCTTAGTGGGCGGGCAGTACGAGCAGTACTTC. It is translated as CASSLVGGQYEQYF.

Here the CDR3 reads CASSTPGQGDYGYTF. The CDR3 nucleotides are TGTGCCAGCAGTACACCGGGACAGGGAGACTATGGCTACACCTTC. V and J are TRBV6-5 and TRBJ1-2, with TRBD1 identical over 9 bases. The CDR3 totals 15 residues. Trimming at V came to 5 bases and at J to 3 bases, leaving 7 bases not matched to a gene. Germline CDR1 and CDR2: MNHEY and SVGAGI.

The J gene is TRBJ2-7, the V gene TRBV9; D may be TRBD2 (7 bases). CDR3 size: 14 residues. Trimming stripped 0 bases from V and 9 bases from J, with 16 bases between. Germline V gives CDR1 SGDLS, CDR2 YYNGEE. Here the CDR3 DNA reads TGTGCCAGCAGCGTAGGGGGGGGCGACCCAAGGCAGTACTTC. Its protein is CASSVGGGDPRQYF.

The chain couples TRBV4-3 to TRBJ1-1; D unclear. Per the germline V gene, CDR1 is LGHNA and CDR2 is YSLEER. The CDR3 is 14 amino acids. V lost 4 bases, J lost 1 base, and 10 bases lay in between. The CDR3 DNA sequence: TGCGCCAGCAGCCGAAGACTGTGGAACACTGAAGCTTTCTTT. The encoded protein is CASSRRLWNTEAFF.

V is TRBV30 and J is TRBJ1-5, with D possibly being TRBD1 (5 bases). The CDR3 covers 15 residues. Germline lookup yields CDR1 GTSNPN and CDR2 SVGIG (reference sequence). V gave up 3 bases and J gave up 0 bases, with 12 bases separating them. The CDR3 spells CAWSREVDSNQPQHF. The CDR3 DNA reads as TGTGCCTGGAGCAGGGAGGTAGATAGCAATCAGCCCCAGCATTTT.

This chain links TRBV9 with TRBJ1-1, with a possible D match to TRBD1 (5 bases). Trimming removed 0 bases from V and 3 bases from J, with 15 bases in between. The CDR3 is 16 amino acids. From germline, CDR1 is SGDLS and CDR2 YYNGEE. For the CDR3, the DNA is TGTGCCAGCAGCGTAGAGGGAGGTGGGGGGGACACTGAAGCTTTCTTT. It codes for CASSVEGGGGDTEAFF.

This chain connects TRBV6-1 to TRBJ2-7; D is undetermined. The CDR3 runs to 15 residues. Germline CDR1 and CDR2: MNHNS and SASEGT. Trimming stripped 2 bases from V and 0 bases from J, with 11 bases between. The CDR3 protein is CASSETPVPSYEQYF. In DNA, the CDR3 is TGTGCCAGCAGTGAAACCCCAGTCCCCTCCTACGAGCAGTACTTC.

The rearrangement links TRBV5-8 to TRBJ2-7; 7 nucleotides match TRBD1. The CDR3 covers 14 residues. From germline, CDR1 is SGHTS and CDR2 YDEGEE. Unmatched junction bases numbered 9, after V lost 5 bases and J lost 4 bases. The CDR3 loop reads CASRRKGATYEQYF. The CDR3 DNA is TGTGCCAGCAGGAGGAAGGGGGCAACGTACGAGCAGTACTTC.

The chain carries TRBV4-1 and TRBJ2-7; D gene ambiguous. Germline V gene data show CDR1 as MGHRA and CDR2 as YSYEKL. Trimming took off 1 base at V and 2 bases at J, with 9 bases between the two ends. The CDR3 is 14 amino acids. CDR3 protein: CASSQVDGPYEQYF. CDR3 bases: TGCGCCAGCAGCCAAGTGGACGGGCCCTACGAGCAGTACTTC.

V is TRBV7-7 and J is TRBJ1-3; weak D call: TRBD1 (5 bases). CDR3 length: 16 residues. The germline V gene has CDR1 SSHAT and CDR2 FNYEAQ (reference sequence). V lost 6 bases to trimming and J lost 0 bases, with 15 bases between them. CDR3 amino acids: CASRPVQGFSGNTIYF. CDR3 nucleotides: TGTGCCAGCAGACCCGTCCAGGGCTTCTCTGGAAACACCATATATTTT.

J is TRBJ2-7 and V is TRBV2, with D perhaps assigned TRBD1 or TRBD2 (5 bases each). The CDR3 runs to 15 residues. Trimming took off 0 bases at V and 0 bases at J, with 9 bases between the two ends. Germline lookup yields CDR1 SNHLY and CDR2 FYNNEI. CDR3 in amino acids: CASSEAGTPSYEQYF. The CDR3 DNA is TGTGCCAGCAGTGAAGCCGGGACGCCCTCCTACGAGCAGTACTTC.

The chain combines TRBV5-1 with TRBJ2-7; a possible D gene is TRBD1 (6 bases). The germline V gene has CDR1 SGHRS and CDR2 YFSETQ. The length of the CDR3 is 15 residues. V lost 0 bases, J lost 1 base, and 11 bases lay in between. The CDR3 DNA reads TGCGCCAGCAGCTTGGGGCAGGGGTTTTCCTACGAGCAGTACTTC. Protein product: CASSLGQGFSYEQYF.

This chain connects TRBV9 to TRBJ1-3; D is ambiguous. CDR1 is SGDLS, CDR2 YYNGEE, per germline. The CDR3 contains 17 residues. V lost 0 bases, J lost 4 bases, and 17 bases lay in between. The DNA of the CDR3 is TGTGCCAGCAGCGTAGCTGCTCGGAGTCTCTCCGGAAACACCATATATTTT. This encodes CASSVAARSLSGNTIYF.

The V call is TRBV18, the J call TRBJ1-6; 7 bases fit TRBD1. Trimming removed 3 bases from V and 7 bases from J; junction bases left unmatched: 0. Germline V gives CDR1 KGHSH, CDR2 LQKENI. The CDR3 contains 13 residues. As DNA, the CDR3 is TGTGCCAGCTCACCGGGACAGAATTCACCCCTCCACTTT. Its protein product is CASSPGQNSPLHF. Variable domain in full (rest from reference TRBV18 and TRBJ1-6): NAGVMQNPRHLVRRRGQEARLRCSPMKGHSHVYWYRQLPEEGLKFMVYLQKENIIDESGMPKERFSAEFPKEGPSILRIQQVVRGDSAAYFCASSPGQNSPLHFGNGTRLTVT.

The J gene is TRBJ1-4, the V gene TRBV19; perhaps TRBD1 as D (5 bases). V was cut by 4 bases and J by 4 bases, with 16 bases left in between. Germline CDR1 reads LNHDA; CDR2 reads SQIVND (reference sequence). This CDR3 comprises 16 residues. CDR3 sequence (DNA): TGTGCCAGTAGTACGGGGCGTTCGGATAGTAATGAAAAACTGTTTTTT. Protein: CASSTGRSDSNEKLFF. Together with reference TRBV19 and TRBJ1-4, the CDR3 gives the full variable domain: DGGITQSPKYLFRKEGQNVTLSCEQNLNHDAMYWYRQDPGQGLRLIYYSQIVNDFQKGDIAEGYSVSREKKESFPLTVTSAQKNPTAFYLCASSTGRSDSNEKLFFGSGTQLSVL.

CDR3 DNA sequence: TGTGCCAGCGATGGAGGAGCAACTAATGAAAAACTGTTTTTT. Its protein product is CASDGGATNEKLFF. This chain uses TRBV19 with TRBJ1-4; no clear D. The V gene's germline CDR1 is LNHDA and CDR2 SQIVND (reference sequence). This CDR3 spans 14 amino acids. The V end lost 9 bases, the J end lost 0 bases, and 11 bases lay between the germline ends. Complete variable domain (other parts from reference TRBV19 and TRBJ1-4): DGGITQSPKYLFRKEGQNVTLSCEQNLNHDAMYWYRQDPGQGLRLIYYSQIVNDFQKGDIAEGYSVSREKKESFPLTVTSAQKNPTAFYLCASDGGATNEKLFFGSGTQLSVL.

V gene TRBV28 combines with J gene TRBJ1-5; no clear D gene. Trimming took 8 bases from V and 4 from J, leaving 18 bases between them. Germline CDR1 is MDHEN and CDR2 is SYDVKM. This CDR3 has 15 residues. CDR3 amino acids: CASVRGGASNQPQHF. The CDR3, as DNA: TGTGCCAGCGTCCGCGGAGGAGCATCAAATCAGCCCCAGCATTTT.